The clone carrying this T cell receptor (beta chain) was recorded at least ten times. Its matching antigen is unknown. This record comes from a study of CD8+CD57+ T cells in acquired aplastic anemia. The wider study: Average DNA yield from sorted CD4+ and CD8+ cells was about 3.2 ug. Study conclusions and caveats: A set of twenty-nine CD8+ CDR3 sequences was shared between patients and controls, and these sequences appeared highly expressed in patients. No significant patient-versus-control difference appeared in CD8+ Simpson's diversity.

Genomic DNA templated the TCR beta VDJ and CDR3 profiling. TCRdb called the reads again in MiXCR, with one record for every CDR3 protein. The sample has hundreds of thousands of distinct CDR3 sequences; around 32% are singletons. CDR1 and CDR2 from the germline V gene are SGHTA and FQGTGA. V was pared by 7 bases and J by 1 base, with 10 bases between. The CDR3 has 13 residues. Patients picked for sequencing had shown CD8+CD57+ cell expansion detected by flow cytometry. Patients had not yet gotten any therapy when their blood was taken for sampling. The rearrangement joins TRBV7-3 to TRBJ1-1; D possibly corresponds to TRBD1 (5 bases). Sample: sorted CD4+, CD8+, or CD8+CD57+ T cells (not recorded which) from PBMCs. This sequence originates from a human donor with aplastic anemia. CDR3 region: CASTQGRNTEAFF. CDR3 nucleotide sequence: TGTGCCAGCACCCAGGGCCGGAACACTGAAGCTTTCTTT. Drawing the rest from reference TRBV7-3 and TRBJ1-1, the complete variable domain is GAGVSQTPSNKVTEKGKYVELRCDPISGHTALYWYRQSLGQGPEFLIYFQGTGAADDSGLPNDRFFAVRPEGSVSTLKIQRTERGDSAVYLCASTQGRNTEAFFGQGTRLTVV.